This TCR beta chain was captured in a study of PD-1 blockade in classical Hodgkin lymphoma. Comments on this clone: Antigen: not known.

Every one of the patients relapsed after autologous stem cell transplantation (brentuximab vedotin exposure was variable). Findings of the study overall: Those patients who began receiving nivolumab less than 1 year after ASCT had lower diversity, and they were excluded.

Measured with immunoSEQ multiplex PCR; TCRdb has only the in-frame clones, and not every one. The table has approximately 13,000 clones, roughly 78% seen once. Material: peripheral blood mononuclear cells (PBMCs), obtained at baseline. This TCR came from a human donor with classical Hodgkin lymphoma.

This chain's CDR3 is CASRWEGGSEAFF. For the CDR3, the DNA is TGCGCCAGCAGATGGGAGGGGGGCTCTGAAGCTTTCTTT. The chain is built from TRBV5-1 and TRBJ1-1, with TRBD1 as a possible D gene (6 bases). Trimming removed 5 bases from V and 6 bases from J, with 14 bases in between. Germline V CDR1 and CDR2: SGHRS, YFSETQ. This CDR3 contains 13 residues.